These 2 T cell receptor beta chains came from one sample sequenced in a study of cytomegalovirus exposure and HLA in healthy donors. Sequencing was performed with immunoSEQ multiplex PCR; in TCRdb, only in-frame clones are kept and a portion is missing. This table has 350,000 or so clones, around 86% appearing once. Sequencing was carried out using PBMCs. The receptors shown here come from a woman aged 18-29 years in good health and CMV-seronegative.

The genes are TRBV27 and TRBJ1-2, with 9 positions matching TRBD1. Trimming cost V 3 bases and J 5 bases; bases outside gene matches: 7. Germline loops: CDR1 MNHEY, CDR2 SMNVEV (reference sequence). The CDR3 contains 15 residues. CDR3 nucleotides: TGTGCCAGCAGTTTCAGATCCGACAGGGGGTATGGCTACACCTTC. This translates into CASSFRSDRGYGYTF.

The J gene is TRBJ2-7, the V gene TRBV6-6; weak D call: TRBD1 (6 bases). Germline-derived CDR1 and CDR2 are MNHNY and SVGAGI (reference sequence). Trimming stripped 6 bases from V and 0 bases from J, with 15 bases between. This CDR3 has 15 amino acids. The CDR3 region has the DNA TGTGCCAGCAGATCAACCGGACAGTCCTCCTACGAGCAGTACTTC. As protein: CASRSTGQSSYEQYF.